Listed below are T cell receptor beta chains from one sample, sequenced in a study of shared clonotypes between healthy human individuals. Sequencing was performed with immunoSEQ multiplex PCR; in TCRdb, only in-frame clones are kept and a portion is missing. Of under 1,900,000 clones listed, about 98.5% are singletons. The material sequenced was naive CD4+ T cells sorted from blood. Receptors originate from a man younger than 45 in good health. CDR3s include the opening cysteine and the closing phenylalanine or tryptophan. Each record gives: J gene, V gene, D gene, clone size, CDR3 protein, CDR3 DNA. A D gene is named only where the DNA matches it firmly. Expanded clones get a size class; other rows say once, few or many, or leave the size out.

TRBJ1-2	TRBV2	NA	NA	CASRRGGDGYTF	TGTGCCAGCAGGCGGGGTGGGGATGGCTACACCTTC
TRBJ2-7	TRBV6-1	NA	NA	CASSEARWRDRSYEQYF	TGTGCCAGCAGTGAAGCGCGGTGGCGGGATCGGTCCTACGAGCAGTACTTC
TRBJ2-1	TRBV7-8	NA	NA	CASSPMNGYNEQFF	TGTGCCAGCAGCCCGATGAACGGATACAATGAGCAGTTCTTC
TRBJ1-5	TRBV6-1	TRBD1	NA	CASSDDQGVYSNQPQHF	TGTGCCAGCAGTGATGACCAGGGGGTTTATAGCAATCAGCCCCAGCATTTT
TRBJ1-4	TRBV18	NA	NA	CASSLLSVSEKLFF	TGTGCCAGCTCACTTCTAAGCGTATCTGAAAAACTGTTTTTT
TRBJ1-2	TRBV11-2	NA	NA	CASSLNRDTNYGYTF	TGTGCCAGCAGCTTAAACCGGGACACTAACTATGGCTACACCTTC
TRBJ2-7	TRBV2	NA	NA	CASSDRRSSYEQYF	TGTGCCAGCAGCGACAGGAGGAGCTCCTACGAGCAGTACTTC
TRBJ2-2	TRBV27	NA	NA	CASSFYLDTGELFF	TGTGCCAGCAGTTTCTACCTAGACACCGGGGAGCTGTTTTTT
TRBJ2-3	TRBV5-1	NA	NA	CASSRAGTRTDTQYF	TGCGCCAGCAGCCGTGCCGGGACTCGCACAGATACGCAGTATTTT
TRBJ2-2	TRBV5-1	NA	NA	CASSLALTGELFF	TGCGCCAGCAGCTTGGCGCTTACCGGGGAGCTGTTTTTT
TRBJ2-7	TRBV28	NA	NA	CASSSYLGVHYGQYF	TGTGCCAGCAGTTCCTACCTCGGGGTACACTACGGGCAGTACTTC
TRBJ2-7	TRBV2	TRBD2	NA	CAMKTSAKGSFIYEQYF	TGTGCCATGAAGACTAGCGCCAAGGGTTCTTTTATCTACGAGCAGTACTTC
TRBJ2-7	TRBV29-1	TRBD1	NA	CSHTTGVKDEQYF	TGCAGCCACACGACAGGGGTCAAGGACGAGCAGTACTTC
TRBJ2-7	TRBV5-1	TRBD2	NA	CASSLEPRTSGTEQYF	TGCGCCAGCAGCTTGGAGCCCCGGACTAGCGGGACCGAGCAGTACTTC
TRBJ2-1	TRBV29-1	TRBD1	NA	CSAYDRGAYNEQFF	TGCAGCGCTTATGACAGGGGGGCCTACAATGAGCAGTTCTTC
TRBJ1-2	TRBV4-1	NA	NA	CASSQPGTYGYTF	TGCGCCAGCAGCCAACCCGGGACCTATGGCTACACCTTC
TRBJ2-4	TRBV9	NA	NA	CASSVGGGRQVDAKNIQYF	TGTGCCAGCAGCGTAGGAGGAGGGCGGCAGGTTGATGCCAAAAACATTCAGTACTTC
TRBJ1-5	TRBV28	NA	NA	CASSTNQPQHF	TGTGCCAGCAGTACAAATCAGCCCCAGCATTTT
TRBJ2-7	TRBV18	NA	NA	CASSLGRLYEQYF	TGTGCCAGCTCACTGGGTAGATTATACGAGCAGTACTTC
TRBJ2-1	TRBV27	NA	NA	CASKGGSPLSYNEQFF	TGTGCCAGCAAAGGGGGGAGTCCGCTCTCCTACAATGAGCAGTTCTTC
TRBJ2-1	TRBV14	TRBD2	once	CASSQGKRDSTRGSYNEQFF	TGTGCCAGCAGCCAAGGGAAGCGGGATTCCACACGGGGCTCCTACAATGAGCAGTTCTTC
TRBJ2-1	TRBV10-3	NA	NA	CATWSFLRTSSYNEQFF	TGTGCCACCTGGTCATTTCTCAGGACCAGCTCCTACAATGAGCAGTTCTTC
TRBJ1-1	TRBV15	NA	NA	CATSRVVGRGSTEAFF	TGTGCCACCAGCAGAGTCGTGGGGCGGGGGAGCACTGAAGCTTTCTTT
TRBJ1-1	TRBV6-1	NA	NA	CASSAPNVNTEAFF	TGTGCCAGCAGTGCACCGAATGTGAACACTGAAGCTTTCTTT
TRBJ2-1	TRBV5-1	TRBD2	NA	CASSLVVASGTDEQFF	TGCGCCAGCAGCTTGGTTGTGGCTAGCGGGACCGATGAGCAGTTCTTC
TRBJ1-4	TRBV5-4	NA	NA	CASSLKGNNEKLFF	TGTGCCAGCAGCTTGAAGGGAAATAATGAAAAACTGTTTTTT
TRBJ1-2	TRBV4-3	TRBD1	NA	CASSQERPGGADGYTF	TGCGCCAGCAGCCAAGAACGCCCAGGGGGCGCGGATGGCTACACCTTC
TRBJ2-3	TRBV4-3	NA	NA	CASSHRGTDTQYF	TGCGCCAGCAGCCACCGTGGCACAGATACGCAGTATTTT
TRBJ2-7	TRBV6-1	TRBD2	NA	CASTQAVLAGYEQYF	TGTGCCAGCACCCAGGCGGTACTAGCGGGGTACGAGCAGTACTTC
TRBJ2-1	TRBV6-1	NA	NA	CASSERFPSYNEQFF	TGTGCCAGCAGTGAAAGGTTCCCCTCCTACAATGAGCAGTTCTTC
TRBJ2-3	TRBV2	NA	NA	CASKPTSLGTDTQYF	TGTGCCAGCAAACCGACCAGCCTCGGCACAGATACGCAGTATTTT
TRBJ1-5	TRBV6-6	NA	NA	CASSYGNQPQHF	TGTGCCAGCAGTTATGGCAATCAGCCCCAGCATTTT
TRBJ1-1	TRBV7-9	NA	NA	CASSSQRSSAFF	TGTGCCAGCAGCTCCCAGAGGAGTTCGGCTTTCTTT
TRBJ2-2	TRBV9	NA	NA	CASKKGRDGELFF	TGTGCCAGCAAAAAGGGTAGGGACGGGGAGCTGTTTTTT
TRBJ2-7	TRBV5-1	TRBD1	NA	CASSLEGDRAYEQYF	TGCGCCAGCAGCTTGGAGGGGGACAGGGCCTACGAGCAGTACTTC
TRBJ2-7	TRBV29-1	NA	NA	CSVERGNEQYF	TGCAGCGTTGAAAGGGGCAACGAGCAGTACTTC
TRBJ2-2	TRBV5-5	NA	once	CASSSRIVTRVVDTGELFF	TGTGCCAGCAGCTCGCGGATTGTGACAAGGGTGGTCGACACCGGGGAGCTGTTTTTT